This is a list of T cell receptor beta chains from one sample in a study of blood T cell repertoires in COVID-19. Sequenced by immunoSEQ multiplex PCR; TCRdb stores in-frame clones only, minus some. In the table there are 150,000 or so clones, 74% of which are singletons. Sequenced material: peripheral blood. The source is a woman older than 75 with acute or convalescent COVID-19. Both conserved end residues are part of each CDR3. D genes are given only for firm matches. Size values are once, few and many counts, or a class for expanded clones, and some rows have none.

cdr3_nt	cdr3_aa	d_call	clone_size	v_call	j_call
TGTGCCAGCAGTTACTCTGGGCAGCATCGTGGAAACACCATATATTTT	CASSYSGQHRGNTIYF	.	once	TRBV6-6	TRBJ1-3
TGTGCCAGCAGTGGTGACAGGGGCAACATGAACACTGAAGCTTTCTTT	CASSGDRGNMNTEAFF	TRBD1	few	TRBV2	TRBJ1-1
TGCGCCAGCCAAAAGTGGACAGACTCTTTCGAGGAGCAGTACTTC	CASQKWTDSFEEQYF	.	.	TRBV5-1	TRBJ2-7
TGTGCCACCACCCGTCCTAATGAAAAACTGTTTTTT	CATTRPNEKLFF	.	few	TRBV24-1	TRBJ1-4
TGTGCCAGCAGCTTAGCGAGCCAGGGTAACAATCAGCCCCAGCATTTT	CASSLASQGNNQPQHF	.	.	TRBV7-2	TRBJ1-5
TGTGCTAGTGGTTTTTCCATAGCGGGAGTCCATGAGCAGTTCTTC	CASGFSIAGVHEQFF	TRBD2	.	TRBV12-5	TRBJ2-1
TGCGCCAGCAGCTGGGGAGCGGGATACACCGGGGAGCTGTTTTTT	CASSWGAGYTGELFF	TRBD2	.	TRBV5-1	TRBJ2-2
TGTGCCAGCAGTGAAGCGGGCATTCAGTACTTC	CASSEAGIQYF	.	.	TRBV25-1	TRBJ2-4
TGCGCCAGCAGCGAGGACAGGGGAGTGACGAACACTGAAGCTTTCTTT	CASSEDRGVTNTEAFF	TRBD1	.	TRBV5-1	TRBJ1-1
TGTGCCAGCTCACCACGACCGGGAGCCCCCGAGCAGTACTTC	CASSPRPGAPEQYF	.	.	TRBV18	TRBJ2-7
TGTGCCAGCAGCTTAACTGCAAGGACAGGGAAAGCCGGTACGCAGTATTTT	CASSLTARTGKAGTQYF	TRBD1	.	TRBV7-3	TRBJ2-3
TGTGCCAGCAGTTACTCACTAGCGGTTAGCACAGATACGCAGTATTTT	CASSYSLAVSTDTQYF	TRBD2	many	TRBV6-6	TRBJ2-3
TGCAGCGTTGATCTTTTAGCGGGGCAAGAGACCCAGTACTTC	CSVDLLAGQETQYF	TRBD2	.	TRBV29-1	TRBJ2-5
TGTGCCGGGAGGGTCAGAAACATGAACACTGAAGCTTTCTTT	CAGRVRNMNTEAFF	.	.	TRBV27	TRBJ1-1
TGTGCCAGCAGCCAACCTAGCGGGAGCGGGGAGCTGTTTTTT	CASSQPSGSGELFF	TRBD2	.	TRBV4-2	TRBJ2-2
TGTGCCAGCAGCCCATCTTGGCGGGAGTTTCTCAATGAGCAGTTCTTC	CASSPSWREFLNEQFF	TRBD2	few	TRBV3-1/TRBV3-2	TRBJ2-1
TGTGCCAGCAGCCCCCCTCCCGAGGGGAACACCGGGGAGCTGTTTTTT	CASSPPPEGNTGELFF	.	few	TRBV7-8	TRBJ2-2
TGTGCCAGCAGTTTCGTACAGGGCTATAATTCACCCCTCCACTTT	CASSFVQGYNSPLHF	.	.	TRBV27	TRBJ1-6
TGTGCCAGTAGTATTCGGGAGGCTAACGAAAAACTGTTTTTT	CASSIREANEKLFF	.	.	TRBV19	TRBJ1-4
TGTGCCAGTAGTATCGAACGGGACAGCTCCTACGAGCAGTACTTC	CASSIERDSSYEQYF	TRBD1	.	TRBV19	TRBJ2-7
TGCAGCGTTGAAACGATGGAGGGTGTACGGGGGCAGTTCTTC	CSVETMEGVRGQFF	.	.	TRBV29-1	TRBJ2-1
TGTGCCAGCAGCGTAGCTGGTGCCAGCGGAAGGGATACGCAGTATTTT	CASSVAGASGRDTQYF	.	.	TRBV9	TRBJ2-3
TGTGCCAGCAGCTTAGGGGGGGACGCGGCGGAGACCCAGTACTTC	CASSLGGDAAETQYF	.	few	TRBV7-6	TRBJ2-5
TGTGCCAGCAGCCCTATATATGGGGCGGACCAAGAGACCCAGTACTTC	CASSPIYGADQETQYF	.	.	TRBV7-2	TRBJ2-5
TGTGCCAGCAGCTTACAGACTAGCGGGAGGACAGATACGCAGTATTTT	CASSLQTSGRTDTQYF	TRBD2	once	TRBV11-2	TRBJ2-3
TGTGCCAGCAGTGAATATATGGCGACAGGGGGCGCGAACACCATATATTTT	CASSEYMATGGANTIYF	TRBD1	.	TRBV25-1	TRBJ1-3
TGTGCCACCCAAAGGGCTAGCGGGAACACAGATACGCAGTATTTT	CATQRASGNTDTQYF	TRBD2	.	TRBV27	TRBJ2-3
TGTGCCAGCAGTTACTCGATTACAGGGTTTATGAACACCATATATTTT	CASSYSITGFMNTIYF	.	.	TRBV6-5	TRBJ1-3
TGTGCCAGCAGCGCCACCCGACAGGCTAATGAGCAGTTCTTC	CASSATRQANEQFF	.	many	TRBV7-3	TRBJ2-1
TGTGCCAGCAGCGCGGGACAGGGGGCGAGTCAGCCCCAGCATTTT	CASSAGQGASQPQHF	TRBD1	.	TRBV9	TRBJ1-5
TGTGCCAGCAGCTCAGACTGGGGGCACGCCTACGAGCAGTACTTC	CASSSDWGHAYEQYF	.	.	TRBV7-9	TRBJ2-7
TGTGCCAGCCGACAAGGGGCGAACACTGAAGCTTTCTTT	CASRQGANTEAFF	.	.	TRBV14	TRBJ1-1
TGTGCCAGTAGTGGGGCACGGGTGGGCTATGGCTACACCTTC	CASSGARVGYGYTF	.	.	TRBV19	TRBJ1-2